The rows below give T cell receptor beta chains drawn from one sample of a study of blood T cell repertoires in COVID-19. Clones were sequenced by immunoSEQ multiplex PCR, and TCRdb holds only the in-frame ones, with some missing. The sample records roughly 200,000 clones, more than 65% being singletons. The sample consisted of peripheral blood. The receptors derive from a human donor in a cohort sampled during active COVID-19. The CDR3 runs from the conserved cysteine through the conserved F or W. Each record gives: D gene, V gene, clone size, J gene, CDR3 protein, CDR3 DNA. A D gene is named only where the DNA matches it firmly. Only some rows state a clone size, as once, few, many or a class for expanded clones.

D gene: .
V gene: TRBV10-1
clone size: .
J gene: TRBJ2-1
CDR3 protein: CASSGSGFLHDEQFF
CDR3 DNA: TGCGCCAGCAGTGGCTCGGGGTTTTTACATGATGAGCAGTTCTTC

D gene: TRBD2
V gene: TRBV7-8
clone size: .
J gene: TRBJ2-1
CDR3 protein: CASSLGAGGYNEQFF
CDR3 DNA: TGTGCCAGCAGCTTAGGAGCGGGAGGCTACAATGAGCAGTTCTTC

D gene: TRBD2
V gene: TRBV5-4
clone size: .
J gene: TRBJ2-2
CDR3 protein: CASSLALAGGTGELFF
CDR3 DNA: TGTGCCAGCAGCTTGGCGCTAGCGGGAGGTACCGGGGAGCTGTTTTTT

D gene: TRBD2
V gene: TRBV10-1
clone size: .
J gene: TRBJ2-3
CDR3 protein: CASSEGSAGGRTDTQYF
CDR3 DNA: TGCGCCAGCAGTGAGGGATCAGCGGGAGGGAGGACAGATACGCAGTATTTT

D gene: .
V gene: TRBV7-2
clone size: .
J gene: TRBJ2-7
CDR3 protein: CASTWGARSSYEQYF
CDR3 DNA: TGTGCCAGCACCTGGGGAGCGAGGAGCTCCTACGAGCAGTACTTC

D gene: .
V gene: TRBV3-1/TRBV3-2
clone size: .
J gene: TRBJ1-2
CDR3 protein: CASSQGGGYGYTF
CDR3 DNA: TGTGCCAGCAGCCAAGGGGGCGGCTATGGCTACACCTTC

D gene: TRBD2
V gene: TRBV7-9
clone size: .
J gene: TRBJ2-7
CDR3 protein: CASSLDSGISQYF
CDR3 DNA: TGTGCCAGCAGCTTAGATAGCGGGATATCTCAGTACTTC

D gene: TRBD1
V gene: TRBV2
clone size: .
J gene: TRBJ2-1
CDR3 protein: CASRTPAGTGAYNEQFF
CDR3 DNA: TGTGCCAGCAGAACCCCGGCCGGGACAGGAGCCTACAATGAGCAGTTCTTC

D gene: TRBD1
V gene: TRBV5-3
clone size: .
J gene: TRBJ1-4
CDR3 protein: CARSSKQQGTATNEKLFF
CDR3 DNA: TGTGCCAGAAGCTCAAAACAACAGGGGACTGCAACTAATGAAAAACTGTTTTTT

D gene: TRBD1
V gene: TRBV29-1
clone size: .
J gene: TRBJ1-4
CDR3 protein: CSVGQGHEKLFF
CDR3 DNA: TGCAGCGTCGGACAGGGTCATGAAAAACTGTTTTTT

D gene: .
V gene: TRBV27
clone size: .
J gene: TRBJ2-7
CDR3 protein: CASSPQGYEQYF
CDR3 DNA: TGTGCCAGCAGCCCACAGGGCTACGAGCAGTACTTC

D gene: .
V gene: TRBV21-1
clone size: .
J gene: TRBJ1-5
CDR3 protein: CASSRKGKGNQPQHF
CDR3 DNA: TGTGCCAGCAGCAGAAAGGGGAAGGGCAATCAGCCCCAGCATTTT

D gene: TRBD1
V gene: TRBV15
clone size: .
J gene: TRBJ1-5
CDR3 protein: CATGGTGRRNQPQHF
CDR3 DNA: TGTGCCACCGGTGGGACAGGGAGGCGCAATCAGCCCCAGCATTTT

D gene: .
V gene: TRBV12-3/TRBV12-4
clone size: .
J gene: TRBJ1-5
CDR3 protein: CASSQGLGQPQHF
CDR3 DNA: TGTGCCAGCAGTCAGGGTTTGGGGCAGCCCCAGCATTTT

D gene: TRBD2
V gene: TRBV5-5
clone size: few
J gene: TRBJ2-1
CDR3 protein: CASGLAEYNEQFF
CDR3 DNA: TGTGCCAGCGGACTAGCGGAGTACAATGAGCAGTTCTTC

D gene: .
V gene: TRBV6-1
clone size: .
J gene: TRBJ1-1
CDR3 protein: CASSEGLRATEAFF
CDR3 DNA: TGTGCCAGCAGTGAAGGTCTCAGGGCCACTGAAGCTTTCTTT

D gene: .
V gene: TRBV5-4
clone size: .
J gene: TRBJ2-1
CDR3 protein: CASSREFDNEQFF
CDR3 DNA: TGTGCCAGCAGCCGGGAGTTTGACAATGAGCAGTTCTTC

D gene: TRBD1
V gene: TRBV6-5
clone size: .
J gene: TRBJ2-2
CDR3 protein: CASRQGSNTGELFF
CDR3 DNA: TGTGCCAGCAGACAGGGGTCGAACACCGGGGAGCTGTTTTTT

D gene: .
V gene: TRBV2
clone size: .
J gene: TRBJ2-5
CDR3 protein: CASSDAVQETQYF
CDR3 DNA: TGTGCCAGCAGTGACGCGGTCCAAGAGACCCAGTACTTC

D gene: TRBD2
V gene: TRBV19
clone size: .
J gene: TRBJ2-3
CDR3 protein: CASSGTSGGADTQYF
CDR3 DNA: TGTGCCAGTAGTGGTACTAGCGGGGGAGCAGATACGCAGTATTTT

D gene: TRBD1
V gene: TRBV7-9
clone size: .
J gene: TRBJ1-2
CDR3 protein: CASSSDRENGGYTF
CDR3 DNA: TGTGCCAGCAGCTCGGACAGGGAAAACGGTGGCTACACCTTC

D gene: .
V gene: TRBV29-1
clone size: .
J gene: TRBJ1-3
CDR3 protein: CSVEPVNTIYF
CDR3 DNA: TGCAGCGTTGAGCCGGTGAACACCATATATTTT

D gene: TRBD1
V gene: TRBV20-1
clone size: once
J gene: TRBJ1-2
CDR3 protein: CSASPDRDWGGYTF
CDR3 DNA: TGCAGTGCTAGTCCCGACAGGGACTGGGGAGGCTACACCTTC